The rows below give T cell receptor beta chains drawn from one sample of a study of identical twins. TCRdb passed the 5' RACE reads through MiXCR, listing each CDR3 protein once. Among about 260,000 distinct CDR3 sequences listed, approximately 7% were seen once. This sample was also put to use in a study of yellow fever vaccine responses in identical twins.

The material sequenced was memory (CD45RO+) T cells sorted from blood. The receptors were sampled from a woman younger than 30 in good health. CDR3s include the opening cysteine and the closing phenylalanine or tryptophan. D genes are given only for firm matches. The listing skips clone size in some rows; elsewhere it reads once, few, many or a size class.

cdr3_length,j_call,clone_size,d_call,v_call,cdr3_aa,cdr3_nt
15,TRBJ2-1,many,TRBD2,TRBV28,CASTKGLAGNNEQFF,TGTGCCAGCACCAAAGGACTAGCGGGAAACAATGAGCAGTTCTTC
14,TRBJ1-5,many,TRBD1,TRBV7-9,CASSPGQTHQPQHF,TGTGCCAGCAGCCCGGGACAGACCCATCAGCCCCAGCATTTT
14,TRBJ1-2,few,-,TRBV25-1,CASNPDPSNYGYTF,TGTGCCAGCAACCCGGACCCCTCGAACTATGGCTACACCTTC
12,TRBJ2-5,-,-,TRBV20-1,CSVQDYQETQYF,TGCAGTGTCCAGGACTATCAAGAGACCCAGTACTTC
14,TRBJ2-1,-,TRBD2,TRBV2,CASKGTSGQNEQFF,TGTGCCAGCAAAGGGACTAGCGGGCAAAATGAGCAGTTCTTC
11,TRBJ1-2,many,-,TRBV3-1,CASSHGYGYTF,TGTGCCAGCAGCCACGGCTATGGCTACACCTTC
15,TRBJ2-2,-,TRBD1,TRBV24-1,CATSDLRTGGGELFF,TGTGCCACCAGTGATCTACGGACAGGTGGCGGGGAGCTGTTTTTT
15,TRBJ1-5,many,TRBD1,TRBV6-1,CASRDGTGGNQPQHF,TGTGCCAGCAGAGACGGGACAGGGGGCAATCAGCCCCAGCATTTT
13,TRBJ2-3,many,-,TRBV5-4,CASSSPDPPTQYF,TGTGCCAGCAGCTCCCCAGACCCTCCCACGCAGTATTTT
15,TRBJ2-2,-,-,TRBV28,CASSTPRDKPGELFF,TGTGCCAGCAGTACCCCCCGGGACAAACCCGGGGAGCTGTTTTTT
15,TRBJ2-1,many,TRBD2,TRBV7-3,CASSLSLASYNEQFF,TGTGCCAGCAGCTTATCACTAGCGTCCTACAATGAGCAGTTCTTC
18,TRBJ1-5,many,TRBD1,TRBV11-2,CASSLERGLMRGNQPQHF,TGTGCCAGCAGCTTAGAGAGGGGGCTAATGAGGGGCAATCAGCCCCAGCATTTT
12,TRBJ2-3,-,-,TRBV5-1,CASNRDVDTQYF,TGCGCCAGCAATCGGGACGTGGATACGCAGTATTTT
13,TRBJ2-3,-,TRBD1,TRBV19,CASSGTEADTQYF,TGTGCCAGTAGTGGGACAGAAGCAGATACGCAGTATTTT
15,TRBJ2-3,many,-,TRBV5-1,CASSLAGDLTDTQYF,TGCGCCAGCAGCTTGGCTGGGGACCTCACAGATACGCAGTATTTT
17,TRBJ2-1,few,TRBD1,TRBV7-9,CASSPLVGTGVYNEQFF,TGTGCCAGCAGCCCACTGGTCGGGACAGGGGTCTACAATGAGCAGTTCTTC
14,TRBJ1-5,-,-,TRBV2,CASSVLGGDQPQHF,TGTGCCAGCAGTGTACTTGGGGGGGATCAGCCCCAGCATTTT
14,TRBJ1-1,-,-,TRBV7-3,CASSLSGQSLGAFF,TGTGCCAGCAGCTTATCCGGACAGAGTCTAGGGGCTTTCTTT
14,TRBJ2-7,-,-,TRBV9,CASSEVATSYEQYF,TGTGCCAGCAGCGAGGTTGCGACATCCTACGAGCAGTACTTC
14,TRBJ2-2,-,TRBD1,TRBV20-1,CSAKGQGNTGELFF,TGCAGTGCCAAGGGACAGGGGAACACCGGGGAGCTGTTTTTT
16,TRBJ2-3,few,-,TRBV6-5,CASSYSRLRYTDTQYF,TGTGCCAGCAGTTACTCGCGGCTACGGTATACAGATACGCAGTATTTT
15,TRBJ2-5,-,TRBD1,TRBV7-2,CASSPDRGRRETQYF,TGTGCCAGCAGCCCGGACAGGGGGCGCCGGGAGACCCAGTACTTC
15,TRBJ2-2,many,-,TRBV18,CASSVRRPNTGELFF,TGTGCCAGCTCGGTGCGCAGACCGAACACCGGGGAGCTGTTTTTT
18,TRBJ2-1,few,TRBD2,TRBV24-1,CATSDPTSGGARYGEQFF,TGTGCCACCAGTGATCCTACTAGCGGGGGGGCTCGGTACGGTGAGCAGTTCTTC
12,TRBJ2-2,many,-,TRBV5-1,CASSLGERELFF,TGCGCCAGCAGCCTCGGGGAAAGGGAGCTGTTTTTT
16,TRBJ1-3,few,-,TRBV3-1,CASSRRGAADGNTIYF,TGTGCCAGCAGCAGGAGGGGGGCTGCTGATGGAAACACCATATATTTT
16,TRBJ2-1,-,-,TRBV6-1,CASRHRDPGGYNEQFF,TGTGCCAGCCGCCACCGGGACCCAGGAGGGTACAATGAGCAGTTCTTC
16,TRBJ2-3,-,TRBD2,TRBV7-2,CASSFLAGGMSDTQYF,TGTGCCAGCAGCTTTCTAGCGGGAGGAATGTCAGATACGCAGTATTTT
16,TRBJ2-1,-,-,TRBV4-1,CASNQQAELRVGNGIF,-
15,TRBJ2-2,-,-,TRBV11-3,CASSLTGGVTGELYF,TGTGCCAGCAGCTTGACAGGAGGGGTCACCGGGGAGCTGTATTTT
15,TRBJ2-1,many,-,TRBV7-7,CASSPLAFSYNEQFF,TGTGCCAGCAGCCCGCTAGCCTTCTCCTACAATGAGCAGTTCTTC
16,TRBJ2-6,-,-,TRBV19,CASSEGRPSGANVLTF,TGTGCCAGTAGTGAAGGTCGGCCCTCTGGGGCCAACGTCCTGACTTTC